What follows is one T cell receptor beta chain and its context. The antigen remains unidentified. The sample originates from a study of cytomegalovirus exposure and HLA in healthy donors. Broader study findings: TCR beta chains numbering approximately 150 were designated cytomegalovirus-associated.

Assay: immunoSEQ multiplex PCR; the TCRdb copy retains only in-frame clones and omits some. There are about 82,000 clones in the sample; around 94% occur only once, and about 0.7% lies in the top ten. The material sequenced was PBMCs. The sequence came from a man aged 18-30 years in good health and CMV-seronegative.

CDR3 DNA: TGTGCCAGCAGCCGGGTGACAGTTAGCACAGATACGCAGTATTTT. Its protein product is CASSRVTVSTDTQYF. The chain uses TRBV7-2 and TRBJ2-3; TRBD1 might be the D (5 bases). V shed 5 bases and J shed 0 bases, with 12 bases lying between them. The CDR3 contains 15 residues. CDR1 and CDR2 (germline): SGHTA, FQGNSA.